The 29 T cell receptor beta chains in this list originate from one sample, sequenced in a study of OX40 agonist ivuxolimab in advanced cancers. Using immunoSEQ multiplex PCR, the repertoire was profiled, and TCRdb retains in-frame clones only, with some absent. The repertoire holds 60,000 to 100,000 clones, with about 93% as singletons. The material sequenced was CD4+ or CD8+ T cells sorted from blood, taken in a trial of the OX40 agonist ivuxolimab. These receptors all stem from an adult with an advanced solid tumor such as melanoma, head and neck, liver or kidney cancer.

This chain connects TRBV4-3 to TRBJ1-4; D is uncertain. V lost 0 bases and J lost 7, with 15 bases in between. The CDR3 is made up of 16 amino acids. In germline, CDR1 is LGHNA, CDR2 YSLEER. CDR3: CASSQDRAAAGEKLFF. Here the CDR3 DNA reads TGCGCCAGCAGCCAAGATCGGGCAGCTGCGGGTGAAAAACTGTTTTTT.

The rearrangement uses TRBV28 and TRBJ2-3; TRBD1 matches at 10 bases. The V segment lost 6 bases and the J segment 4 bases; nucleotides outside the gene matches: 4. Germline-derived CDR1 and CDR2 are MDHEN and SYDVKM. The CDR3 sequence is 14 residues long. CDR3 bases: TGTGCCAGCAGGGGGACAGGGGTGGCAGATACGCAGTATTTT. Translated: CASRGTGVADTQYF.

The V gene is TRBV11-1, the J gene TRBJ2-5, with TRBD2 as a possible D gene (6 bases). With 6 bases removed from V and 3 bases from J, the gap between germline ends came to 17 bases. In germline, CDR1 is SGHAT, CDR2 FQDESV (reference sequence). CDR3 size: 15 residues. In nucleotides, the CDR3 is TGTGCCAGCAGTGCGCCGGGAGTCGGGGAAGAGACCCAGTACTTC. Translated, it gives CASSAPGVGEETQYF.

CDR3 protein: CASSSTGADTGELFF. The CDR3, as DNA: TGTGCCAGCAGCTCGACAGGGGCGGACACCGGGGAGCTGTTTTTT. The chain joins TRBV7-9 to TRBJ2-2; 8 bases line up with TRBD1. V gave up 4 bases and J gave up 3 bases; unmatched junction bases: 4. The CDR3 length is 15 residues. Germline CDR1 is SEHNR and CDR2 is FQNEAQ (reference sequence).

The rearrangement links TRBV5-6 to TRBJ2-2, with unresolved D. The CDR3 extends over 12 amino acids. V gave up 4 bases and J gave up 3 bases, with 4 bases separating them. Germline V lookup: CDR1 SGHDT, CDR2 YYEEEE. Here the CDR3 reads CASSPYTGELFF. Here the CDR3 DNA reads TGTGCCAGCAGCCCCTACACCGGGGAGCTGTTTTTT.

The chain recombines TRBV15 with TRBJ2-1; 8 bases map to TRBD2. Germline V lookup: CDR1 LNHNV, CDR2 YYDKDF (reference sequence). Losses at the gene ends were 4 bases for V and 4 bases for J; bases not matched to a gene: 9. The CDR3 is made up of 16 amino acids. Here the CDR3 DNA reads TGTGCCACCAGCAAAATCGTAGCGGGAACGTACAATGAGCAGTTCTTC. This translates into CATSKIVAGTYNEQFF. Looking up the rest from reference TRBV15 and TRBJ2-1 gives the full variable domain: DAMVIQNPRYQVTQFGKPVTLSCSQTLNHNVMYWYQQKSSQAPKLLFHYYDKDFNNEADTPDNFQSRRPNTSFCFLDIRSPGLGDTAMYLCATSKIVAGTYNEQFFGPGTRLTVL.

The chain couples TRBV15 to TRBJ1-4; no firm D call. In germline, CDR1 is LNHNV, CDR2 YYDKDF (reference sequence). Trimming took off 1 base at V and 4 bases at J, with 10 bases between the two ends. This CDR3 has 15 residues. In nucleotides, the CDR3 is TGTGCCACCAGCAGAGTCAACAGTCATAATGAAAAACTGTTTTTT. Its protein product is CATSRVNSHNEKLFF.

The V gene is TRBV18, the J gene TRBJ1-4, with 9 bases aligning to TRBD1. Germline CDR1 KGHSH, CDR2 LQKENI. The CDR3 extends over 15 amino acids. V was pared by 5 bases and J by 8 bases, with 9 bases of the junction left unmatched. CDR3 DNA sequence: TGTGCCAGCTCATCCTCAGACAGGGGGTCGGAAAAACTGTTTTTT. Amino acids: CASSSSDRGSEKLFF.

The J gene is TRBJ1-4, the V gene TRBV7-6; D possibly corresponds to TRBD1 (6 bases). V lost 5 bases to trimming and J lost 0 bases, with 22 bases between them. The CDR3 has 19 amino acids. Germline CDR1 and CDR2: SGHVS and FNYEAQ. The CDR3 DNA sequence: TGTGCCAGCAGCCAAACGACTGACAGGTTCCCTGCAACTAATGAAAAACTGTTTTTT. Protein: CASSQTTDRFPATNEKLFF.

The rearrangement links TRBV10-1 to TRBJ2-3; TRBD1 aligns across 9 bases. This CDR3 has 16 amino acids. Germline lookup yields CDR1 WNHNN and CDR2 SYGVQD (reference sequence). The trim removed 4 bases at V and 3 bases at J, leaving 8 bases unmatched. The CDR3 DNA reads as TGCGCCAGCAGTGCCACGACAGGGGGAGCGACAGATACGCAGTATTTT. Protein product: CASSATTGGATDTQYF.

The chain uses TRBV12-5 and TRBJ1-2, with 8 bases matching TRBD1. The CDR3 has 14 residues. Germline CDR1 reads LGHNT; CDR2 reads FRNRAP. Trimming at V came to 7 bases and at J to 7 bases, leaving 11 bases not matched to a gene. DNA for the CDR3: TGTGCTAGTGCCTCGACAGGGGACCCGTTTGGCTACACCTTC. Its translation is CASASTGDPFGYTF.

The V gene is TRBV29-1, the J gene TRBJ2-7; D possibly uses TRBD1 or TRBD2 (5 bases each). V was trimmed by 0 bases and J by 6 bases, leaving 18 bases between them. Germline CDR1 and CDR2: SQVTM and ANQGSEA. The CDR3 sequence is 15 residues long. The CDR3 coding sequence is TGCAGCGTTGAAGATCCTCGGGGCCCTTGGGGCGAGCAGTACTTC. Its translation: CSVEDPRGPWGEQYF.

The V call is TRBV4-1, the J call TRBJ2-3, with TRBD2 as a possible D gene (5 bases). The ends were cut back, 1 base at V and 6 bases at J, with 5 bases in the middle. The CDR3 is 12 amino acids. The germline V gene has CDR1 MGHRA and CDR2 YSYEKL. The DNA of the CDR3 is TGCGCCAGCAGCCAAGCGGGGGATACGCAGTATTTT. Translation: CASSQAGDTQYF.

The chain carries TRBV13 and TRBJ2-7, with D hard to call. This CDR3 has 14 amino acids. With 5 bases removed from V and 5 bases from J, the gap between germline ends came to 16 bases. Per germline, CDR1 PRHDT and CDR2 FYEKMQ (reference sequence). In nucleotides, the CDR3 is TGTGCCAGCAGCCAGGTCGGGCAGTACAACGAGCAGTACTTC. This gives the protein CASSQVGQYNEQYF.

This clone was observed a handful of times. The chain has TRBV6-6 and TRBJ1-2; unclear D gene. The CDR3 loop spans 10 amino acids. Trimming shortened V by 6 bases and J by 7 bases, and 6 bases separated the two germline ends. Germline CDR1 MNHNY, CDR2 SVGAGI (reference sequence). The CDR3 DNA reads TGTGCCAGCAGCGCCGGTGGCTACACCTTC. Translated: CASSAGGYTF.

This rearrangement joins TRBV9 to TRBJ2-3, with a weak D call TRBD2 (6 bases). Germline CDR1 and CDR2: SGDLS and YYNGEE. The CDR3 consists of 18 residues. Between the trimmed V and J ends, which lost 0 bases and 2 bases, there was a span of 19 bases. CDR3 nucleotide sequence: TGTGCCAGCAGCGTAGAGGGAGGTAATAGCGGACCCACAGATACGCAGTATTTT. Translating it yields CASSVEGGNSGPTDTQYF.

This clone was observed once. The J gene is TRBJ1-5, the V gene TRBV19; D uncertain. With 5 bases removed from V and 1 base from J, the gap between germline ends came to 9 bases. Germline-derived CDR1 and CDR2 are LNHDA and SQIVND (reference sequence). The length of the CDR3 is 14 residues. CDR3 in DNA: TGTGCCAGTAGTGGACGGATAAGCAATCAGCCCCAGCATTTT. Its translation is CASSGRISNQPQHF.

The chain employs TRBV5-1 and TRBJ2-1, with D perhaps TRBD1 (5 bases). Germline V lookup: CDR1 SGHRS, CDR2 YFSETQ. The CDR3 consists of 17 residues. V shed 0 bases and J shed 0 bases, with 13 bases lying between them. The CDR3 is CASSLGEGHLSYNEQFF. DNA of the CDR3: TGCGCCAGCAGCTTGGGGGAAGGACACCTCTCCTACAATGAGCAGTTCTTC.

This chain connects TRBV13 to TRBJ1-2; 7 bases map to TRBD1. The CDR3 loop spans 15 amino acids. Germline assignment: CDR1 PRHDT and CDR2 FYEKMQ (reference sequence). The trim removed 0 bases at V and 4 bases at J, leaving 5 bases unmatched. The CDR3 region is CASSLGGGLIYGYTF. CDR3 in DNA: TGTGCCAGCAGCTTAGGAGGGGGCCTCATCTATGGCTACACCTTC.

The rearrangement joins TRBV5-4 to TRBJ1-2; the D is unclear. Germline V gene lookup returns CDR1 SGHNT and CDR2 YYREEE (reference sequence). The length of the CDR3 is 12 residues. Trimming cost V 0 bases and J 5 bases, with 5 bases left between them. Written as DNA, the CDR3 is TGTGCCAGCAGCTTGGGGGATTATGGCTACACCTTC. Protein product: CASSLGDYGYTF.

The V gene is TRBV7-8, the J gene TRBJ2-3, with a possible D match to TRBD2 (7 bases). The CDR3 is 16 residues long. The V gene lost 5 bases and the J gene lost 0 bases, with 15 bases spanning the gap. CDR1 SGHVS and CDR2 FQNEAQ come from the germline V gene. The CDR3: CASSSLAGASTDTQYF. CDR3 DNA: TGTGCCAGCAGCAGTCTGGCGGGGGCCAGCACAGATACGCAGTATTTT.

The chain uses TRBV9 and TRBJ1-1, with TRBD1 matching 8 bases. The CDR3 spans 16 residues. Germline V lookup: CDR1 SGDLS, CDR2 YYNGEE. The ends lost 4 bases at V and 4 bases at J; junction bases unmatched: 12. This chain's CDR3 is CASSPQGAWGGTEAFF. Written as DNA, the CDR3 is TGTGCCAGCAGCCCCCAGGGGGCTTGGGGAGGCACTGAAGCTTTCTTT. The variable domain in full, with the rest retrieved from reference TRBV9 and TRBJ1-1, is DSGVTQTPKHLITATGQRVTLRCSPRSGDLSVYWYQQSLDQGLQFLIQYYNGEERAKGNILERFSAQQFPDLHSELNLSSLELGDSALYFCASSPQGAWGGTEAFFGQGTRLTVV.

In this sample, this clone turned up a few times. This chain joins TRBV7-9 and TRBJ2-7, with 12 bases that match TRBD2. Unmatched junction bases numbered 1, after V lost 1 base and J lost 6 bases. Germline V gene data show CDR1 as SEHNR and CDR2 as FQNEAQ (reference sequence). This CDR3 spans 14 amino acids. As DNA, the CDR3 is TGTGCCAGCAGCTTAGGGACTAGCGGGACCGAGCAGTACTTC. It specifies CASSLGTSGTEQYF.

V gene TRBV12-5 combines with J gene TRBJ1-5; a weak D match, TRBD1 (5 bases). CDR1 is LGHNT and CDR2 is FRNRAP in the germline V gene. V lost 5 bases and J 0 bases, leaving 11 bases between the germline ends. This CDR3 has 15 residues. The CDR3: CASGPRGGSNQPQHF. As DNA, the CDR3 is TGTGCTAGTGGTCCGCGTGGGGGTAGCAATCAGCCCCAGCATTTT.

This chain links TRBV6-6 with TRBJ1-2, with TRBD1 matching over 9 bases. V was clipped by 0 bases and J by 4 bases; unmatched bases: 6. Germline values: CDR1 MNHNY, CDR2 SVGAGI (reference sequence). The CDR3 has 16 amino acids. The DNA of the CDR3 is TGTGCCAGCAGTTACTCGGAGGACAGGGGATCCTATGGCTACACCTTC. Protein: CASSYSEDRGSYGYTF.

The CDR3: CASTNDRATGELFF. As DNA, the CDR3 is TGTGCCAGCACCAACGACCGAGCCACCGGGGAGCTGTTTTTT. The V and J genes are TRBV6-5 and TRBJ2-2; D remains ambiguous. The CDR3 runs to 14 residues. The germline V gene has CDR1 MNHEY and CDR2 SVGAGI. With 7 bases removed from V and 4 bases from J, the gap between germline ends came to 13 bases.

To note about this clone: At one end, the junction sequence differs from germline, possibly due to a read error. The rearrangement links TRBV27 to TRBJ1-5, with D hard to call. CDR1 MNHEY and CDR2 SMNVEV come from the germline V gene (reference sequence). The CDR3 length is 14 residues. The CDR3, as DNA: TGTGCCAGCAGTCTAGGGCTTAGCAATCAGTCCCAGCATTTT. Translated: CASSLGLSNQSQHF.

The chain uses TRBV27 and TRBJ2-5; perhaps TRBD2 as D (6 bases). Gene TRBJ2-7 matches the end of the DNA better, so the J call may be wrong. CDR1 is MNHEY and CDR2 is SMNVEV in the germline V gene (reference sequence). There are 13 residues in the CDR3. The CDR3 reads CASSLGTFYEQYF. The CDR3 region has the DNA TGTGCCAGCAGCCTCGGGACTTTCTACGAGCAGTACTTC.

The chain employs TRBV27 and TRBJ2-7, with D maybe TRBD1 (6 bases). V shed 7 bases and J shed 0 bases, with 16 bases lying between them. From germline, CDR1 is MNHEY and CDR2 SMNVEV (reference sequence). CDR3 length equals 15 residues. This CDR3 reads CASKSQGQSSYEQYF. DNA for the CDR3: TGTGCCAGCAAGAGCCAGGGGCAGAGCTCCTACGAGCAGTACTTC.